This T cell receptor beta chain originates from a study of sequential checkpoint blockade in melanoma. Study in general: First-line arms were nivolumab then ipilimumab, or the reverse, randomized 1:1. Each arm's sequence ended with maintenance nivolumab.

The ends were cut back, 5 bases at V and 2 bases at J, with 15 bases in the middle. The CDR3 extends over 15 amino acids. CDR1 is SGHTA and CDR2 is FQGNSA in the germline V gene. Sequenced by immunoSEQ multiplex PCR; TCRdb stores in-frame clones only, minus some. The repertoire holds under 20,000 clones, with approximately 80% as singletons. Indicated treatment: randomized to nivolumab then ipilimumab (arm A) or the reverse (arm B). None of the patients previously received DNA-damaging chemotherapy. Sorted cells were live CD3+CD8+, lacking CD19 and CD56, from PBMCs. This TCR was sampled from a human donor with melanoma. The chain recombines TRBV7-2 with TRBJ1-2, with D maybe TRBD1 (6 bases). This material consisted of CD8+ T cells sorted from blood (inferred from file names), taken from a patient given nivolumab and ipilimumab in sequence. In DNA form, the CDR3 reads TGTGCCAGCAGCCTCGGGACATACACCAACTATGGCTACACCTTC. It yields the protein CASSLGTYTNYGYTF. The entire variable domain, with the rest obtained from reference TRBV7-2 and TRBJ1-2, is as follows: GAGVSQSPSNKVTEKGKDVELRCDPISGHTALYWYRQSLGQGLEFLIYFQGNSAPDKSGLPSDRFSAERTGGSVSTLTIQRTQQEDSAVYLCASSLGTYTNYGYTFGSGTRLTVV.